Listed here are 16 T cell receptor beta chains from one sample, sequenced in a study of T cells after yellow fever vaccination (dated by TCRdb to between 2018 and 2020). What this sample's treatment or condition label stands for: live attenuated yellow fever vaccine strain. The library was generated by 5' RACE. For sequencing, an Illumina NovaSeq 6000 was employed. TCRdb ran its own pipeline on the public reads, namely fastp trimming at Q25 and MiXCR clone calling, and kept in-frame beta chains. Merged by CDR3 protein, the rows form single entries marked with the most common genes and DNA. Present in this sample are fewer than 350,000 distinct CDR3 sequences, about 3.5% of which were seen just once. The ten largest clones take up less than 25% of the sample. The sample in question was PBMCs, obtained on the day of the yellow fever booster vaccination. These receptors all stem from a man between 18 and 35 years old who received the YFV17D yellow fever vaccine.

This clonotype was counted between two and nine times. V gene TRBV23-1 combines with J gene TRBJ2-1; tentative D call: TRBD2 (7 bases). TRBV23-1 is known as an ORF, though its function is uncertain. This CDR3 has 14 amino acids. Trimming took 4 bases from V and 7 from J, leaving 14 bases between them. The CDR3 nucleotides read TGCGCCAGCAGTCTCCGGCGGGGGCAGAATGAGCAGTTCTTC. It codes for CASSLRRGQNEQFF.

The rearrangement links TRBV7-9 to TRBJ2-6; TRBD1 matches at 10 bases. CDR3 length: 17 residues. Germline-derived CDR1 and CDR2 are SEHNR and FQNEAQ (reference sequence). V shed 5 bases and J 3 bases; nucleotides not matched to a gene: 7. The CDR3 loop is CASSTGQGGVGANVLTF. CDR3 nucleotides: TGTGCCAGCAGCACTGGACAGGGGGGAGTTGGGGCCAACGTCCTGACTTTC. The full variable domain, completed using reference TRBV7-9 and TRBJ2-6, is DTGVSQNPRHKITKRGQNVTFRCDPISEHNRLYWYRQTLGQGPEFLTYFQNEAQLEKSRLLSDRFSAERPKGSFSTLEIQRTEQGDSAMYLCASSTGQGGVGANVLTFGAGSRLTVL.

Only a few counts were recorded for this clonotype. V usage is TRBV18 and J usage is TRBJ2-1; 11 bases line up with TRBD2. Germline CDR1 KGHSH, CDR2 LQKENI. CDR3 size: 17 residues. The trim removed 2 bases at V and 0 bases at J, leaving 3 bases unmatched. CDR3 sequence reads: CASSPSTSGGSYNEQFF. The CDR3 DNA reads TGTGCCAGCTCACCATCCACTAGCGGGGGCTCCTACAATGAGCAGTTCTTC.

The table lists this clonotype with many counts. The chain carries TRBV9 and TRBJ2-1; 8 bases align to TRBD2. J was trimmed by 6 bases and V by 4 bases; bases with no gene match: 15. This CDR3 is built from 17 residues. CDR1 is SGDLS, CDR2 YYNGEE, per germline. The CDR3 DNA reads TGTGCCAGCAGCCCGAGAGTCGGAGCGGGGGCCCTCAATGAGCAGTTCTTC. It specifies CASSPRVGAGALNEQFF.

This chain connects TRBV20-1 to TRBJ2-3; TRBD2 agrees at 8 bases. Germline assignment: CDR1 DFQATT and CDR2 SNEGSKA (reference sequence). The CDR3 runs 14 residues. The J segment lost 9 bases and the V segment lost 3 bases, leaving 11 bases of the junction unmatched. CDR3 nucleotides: TGCAGTGCTAGGGACGCGGGGGGCGGTGGGACGCAGTATTTT. Its protein is CSARDAGGGGTQYF.

The chain joins TRBV6-5 to TRBJ2-7; D ambiguous. The CDR3 runs to 14 residues. Trimming removed 6 bases at V and 3 bases at J, with 15 bases between. The germline gives CDR1 MNHEY, CDR2 SVGAGI. This chain's CDR3 is CASSSGRLFYEQYF. CDR3 bases: TGTGCCAGCAGCTCAGGACGGCTATTCTACGAGCAGTACTTC.

Only a few counts were recorded for this clonotype. This chain links TRBV20-1 with TRBJ1-1; TRBD1 matches at 8 bases. The V segment lost 2 bases and the J segment 1 base; nucleotides outside the gene matches: 6. The CDR3 totals 15 residues. CDR1 is DFQATT and CDR2 is SNEGSKA in the germline V gene (reference sequence). For the CDR3, the DNA is TGCAGTGCTAGACGGTCGGGACAGGCGAACACTGAAGCTTTCTTT. As protein: CSARRSGQANTEAFF.

This clonotype was counted only a few times. The chain combines TRBV11-2 with TRBJ2-7; 12 bases fit TRBD2. CDR3 size: 15 residues. The V segment lost 7 bases and the J segment 6 bases; nucleotides outside the gene matches: 10. CDR1 and CDR2 (germline): SGHAT, FQNNGV. The CDR3 DNA sequence: TGTGCCAGCACCTCAGGACTAGCGGGGCCCCTCGAGCAGTACTTC. It codes for CASTSGLAGPLEQYF.

There are many counts of this clonotype. The chain couples TRBV11-2 to TRBJ2-3; D not resolved. CDR1 SGHAT and CDR2 FQNNGV come from the germline V gene. V gave up 5 bases and J gave up 1 base, with 16 bases separating them. There are 16 residues in the CDR3. This chain's CDR3 is CASSTIVQAGTDTQYF. CDR3 DNA: TGTGCCAGCAGCACAATCGTCCAGGCTGGCACAGATACGCAGTATTTT.

This chain uses TRBV6-2 or TRBV6-3 with TRBJ2-4; TRBD1 aligns across 8 bases. With V trimmed by 6 bases and J by 9 bases, 10 bases remained unmatched. This CDR3 has 14 amino acids. Germline CDR1 and CDR2: MNHEY and SVGEGT. CDR3 in amino acids: CASRRQGTLGIQYF. In DNA, the CDR3 is TGTGCCAGCAGACGACAGGGGACCCTGGGCATTCAGTACTTC.

This clonotype was recorded at least ten times. The chain recombines TRBV7-2 with TRBJ2-5; D is ambiguous. The germline CDR1 and CDR2 sequences are SGHTA and FQGNSA. The CDR3 is 16 amino acids. Trimming took 6 bases from V and 4 from J, leaving 21 bases between them. The DNA for the CDR3 is TGTGCCAGCAGTTCAACACCGGAGACCCCGGGAGAGACCCAGTACTTC. Protein: CASSSTPETPGETQYF.

The J gene is TRBJ1-5, the V gene TRBV7-6; D ambiguous. The CDR3 is 12 residues long. V was clipped by 8 bases and J by 0 bases, with 5 bases between them. CDR1 and CDR2 from the germline V gene are SGHVS and FNYEAQ. The CDR3 loop reads CASGDSNQPQHF. Here the CDR3 DNA reads TGTGCCAGCGGGGATAGCAATCAGCCCCAGCATTTT.

The chain employs TRBV6-6 and TRBJ1-2, with a possible D match to TRBD1 (6 bases). The CDR3 spans 16 residues. Deletions cut 0 bases from V and 4 bases from J, with 15 bases between. Germline CDR1 and CDR2: MNHNY and SVGAGI (reference sequence). CDR3 region: CASSYSWQGNAYGYTF. In DNA, the CDR3 is TGTGCCAGCAGTTACTCCTGGCAGGGGAACGCCTATGGCTACACCTTC.

This clonotype was detected only a few times. The chain combines TRBV20-1 with TRBJ1-6, with TRBD1 matching over 7 bases. This CDR3 is built from 14 residues. Per the germline V gene, CDR1 is DFQATT and CDR2 is SNEGSKA (reference sequence). Germline trimming cut 6 bases from V and 5 bases from J; bases unmatched to any gene: 7. The CDR3 bases are TGCAGTGCCCAGGGGGGGGCGGATAATTCACCCCTCCACTTT. Its protein is CSAQGGADNSPLHF.

This clonotype appeared a few times. The genes are TRBV7-9 and TRBJ2-1; no clear D. Germline loops: CDR1 SEHNR, CDR2 FQNEAQ (reference sequence). The germline V and J ends were trimmed by 1 base and 7 bases, with 14 bases remaining between them. There are 15 residues in the CDR3. The CDR3 loop reads CASSLVAAFGNEQFF. The CDR3 coding sequence is TGTGCCAGCAGCTTAGTGGCAGCATTTGGGAATGAGCAGTTCTTC.

This clonotype was counted a few times. The J gene is TRBJ2-7, the V gene TRBV11-2; 7 bases align to TRBD2. The CDR3 runs 18 residues. Trimming removed 1 base from V and 6 bases from J; junction bases left unmatched: 18. The germline CDR1 and CDR2 sequences are SGHAT and FQNNGV. The CDR3 reads CASSLVSGSGTYNPEQYF. The DNA for the CDR3 is TGTGCCAGCAGCTTAGTTTCGGGGAGCGGGACCTACAACCCCGAGCAGTACTTC.